The clone carrying this T cell receptor (beta chain) was observed a handful of times. Its target is not known. This sample is part of a study of T-cell reconstitution after alpha-beta-depleted transplantation in children. The authors prepared the TCRbeta library with unique molecular identifiers. TCRdb used MiXCR to reprocess the PCR reads, holding one entry per CDR3 protein. This table has around 600,000 distinct CDR3 sequences, 23% appearing once. Study results and limitations: TCRbeta diversity was high at day 60 in some patients (a result of surviving recipient T cells and thymic progenitors). Newly produced T cells mostly accounted for T-cell counts and diversity one year post-transplant. Several hundred expanded graft clones reportedly supplied alpha-beta T cells about two months after transplant.

The CDR3 length is 11 residues. Germline CDR1 and CDR2: DFQATT and SNEGSKA (reference sequence). Deletions cut 6 bases from V and 8 bases from J, with 11 bases between. This receptor was identified in a boy less than two years old who had a stem cell transplant for acute myeloid leukemia, so the T cells may come from the graft donor. V is TRBV20-1 and J is TRBJ2-4; D unclear. Sequencing used PBMCs, mostly from graft donor cells, obtained 360 days after TCRalphabeta/CD19-depleted stem cell transplant. Written as DNA, the CDR3 is TGCAGTGCGACACCCTCTGACATTCAGTACTTC. Encoded protein: CSATPSDIQYF.